Shown below are 26 T cell receptor beta chains from a single sample sequenced in a study of OX40 agonist ivuxolimab in advanced cancers. The library was made by the immunoSEQ multiplex PCR assay. TCRdb stores this immuneACCESS table with in-frame sequences only. Part of the clones is absent; in the studies checked, under half of the shortfall reflects unresolved V genes, and no reason is known for the rest. For this sample the table gives some 39,000 clones, of which 70% to 90% were detected only once. The ten largest clones take up about 14% of the sample. The sample was CD4+ or CD8+ T cells sorted from blood, taken in a trial of the OX40 agonist ivuxolimab. Receptors were obtained from an adult with an advanced solid tumor such as melanoma, head and neck, liver or kidney cancer.

The rearrangement joins TRBV6-5 to TRBJ1-1, with D perhaps matching TRBD1 (5 bases). Trimming took 6 bases from V and 1 from J, leaving 12 bases between them. The length of the CDR3 is 14 residues. The germline V gene has CDR1 MNHEY and CDR2 SVGAGI. CDR3 loop: CASSRRGGNTEAFF. The CDR3 region has the DNA TGTGCCAGCAGCCGCCGGGGGGGGAACACTGAAGCTTTCTTT.

The chain is built from TRBV18 and TRBJ2-7; maybe TRBD2 (6 bases). V lost 6 bases and J 3 bases, leaving 12 bases between the germline ends. The germline V gene encodes CDR1 KGHSH and CDR2 LQKENI. CDR3 length: 13 residues. CDR3 protein: CASSGGALYEQYF. CDR3 coding DNA: TGTGCCAGCTCTGGCGGGGCCCTCTACGAGCAGTACTTC.

The chain employs TRBV12-5 and TRBJ1-5, with 8 bases aligning to TRBD1. V shed 6 bases, J shed 8 bases, and the junction held 6 bases outside the gene matches. From germline, CDR1 is LGHNT and CDR2 FRNRAP. The CDR3 length is 13 residues. In nucleotides, the CDR3 is TGTGCTAGTGGGTTACAGGGGGGAAAGCCCCAGCATTTT. It translates to CASGLQGGKPQHF.

The rearrangement joins TRBV30 to TRBJ2-7, with D perhaps TRBD1 or TRBD2 (6 bases each). Germline V gene sequence: CDR1 GTSNPN, CDR2 SVGIG (reference sequence). The V gene lost 5 bases and the J gene lost 0 bases, with 14 bases spanning the gap. The CDR3 covers 14 residues. The CDR3 is CAWGTRRGSYEQYF. CDR3 in DNA: TGTGCCTGGGGGACACGGCGGGGCTCCTACGAGCAGTACTTC.

The V and J genes are TRBV14 and TRBJ2-1, with a weak D call TRBD2 (6 bases). Trimming removed 5 bases at V and 4 bases at J, with 12 bases between. The CDR3 runs 14 residues. In germline, CDR1 is SGHDN, CDR2 FVKESK. The CDR3 loop is CASSVLGLYNEQFF. In DNA, the CDR3 is TGTGCCAGCAGCGTTCTGGGACTTTACAATGAGCAGTTCTTC.

The chain employs TRBV4-1 and TRBJ2-6; the D gene is possibly TRBD2 (6 bases). The CDR3 totals 20 residues. The germline CDR1 and CDR2 sequences are MGHRA and YSYEKL. Trimming removed 3 bases at V and 0 bases at J, with 21 bases between. The CDR3: CASSQASVGRDRSGANVLTF. The CDR3 nucleotides are TGCGCCAGCAGCCAGGCCTCCGTCGGGCGGGACCGCTCTGGGGCCAACGTCCTGACTTTC.

This clone was seen just once. The rearrangement links TRBV6-5 to TRBJ2-5; 8 nucleotides line up with TRBD2. This CDR3 comprises 15 residues. The ends lost 2 bases at V and 4 bases at J; junction bases unmatched: 6. Germline V lookup: CDR1 MNHEY, CDR2 SVGAGI. The CDR3 here is CASSYGGTRGETQYF. In nucleotides, the CDR3 is TGTGCCAGCAGTTACGGAGGGACTAGAGGAGAGACCCAGTACTTC.

The rearrangement joins TRBV19 to TRBJ2-1, with unresolved D. The V gene lost 5 bases and the J gene lost 4 bases, with 15 bases spanning the gap. This CDR3 spans 15 amino acids. CDR1 LNHDA and CDR2 SQIVND come from the germline V gene (reference sequence). CDR3 DNA: TGTGCCAGTAGTTCCCCTCGGTTTCCTTACAATGAGCAGTTCTTC. This encodes CASSSPRFPYNEQFF.

This clone was seen only once. The rearrangement uses TRBV19 and TRBJ2-7, with TRBD1 matching 12 bases. V shed 5 bases and J 6 bases; nucleotides not matched to a gene: 8. The germline gives CDR1 LNHDA, CDR2 SQIVND (reference sequence). The length of the CDR3 is 15 residues. In nucleotides, the CDR3 is TGTGCCAGTAGTCCGGGACAGGGGGCGTCCGGCGAGCAGTACTTC. It codes for CASSPGQGASGEQYF.

This clone counts as medium-sized. This chain links TRBV19 with TRBJ2-1; no clear D gene. Between the trimmed V and J ends, which lost 3 bases and 8 bases, there was a span of 14 bases. The CDR3 is 14 amino acids. CDR1 LNHDA and CDR2 SQIVND come from the germline V gene (reference sequence). The CDR3 protein is CASSIVWGGHEQFF. The CDR3 coding sequence is TGTGCCAGTAGTATTGTTTGGGGTGGTCATGAGCAGTTCTTC.

The J gene is TRBJ2-7, the V gene TRBV6-6; 7 bases fit TRBD2. After removal of 5 bases from V and 2 bases from J, the junction contained 6 bases not matched to a gene. CDR1 MNHNY and CDR2 SVGAGI come from the germline V gene (reference sequence). CDR3 length equals 14 residues. The CDR3 nucleotides are TGTGCCAGCAGTCAAACTAGCGTCGCCTACGAGCAGTACTTC. Amino acids: CASSQTSVAYEQYF.

This clone has a single count. The chain links TRBV6-1 to TRBJ2-1; 7 bases are a match to TRBD2. The germline CDR1 and CDR2 sequences are MNHNS and SASEGT. With 8 bases clipped from V and 4 bases from J, the junction kept 11 bases outside the gene matches. The CDR3 runs 15 residues. Here the CDR3 reads CASSRAGNTYNEQFF. The DNA of the CDR3 is TGTGCCAGCTCCCGAGCGGGAAATACTTACAATGAGCAGTTCTTC.

J is TRBJ2-3 and V is TRBV7-2; D not resolved. In germline, CDR1 is SGHTA, CDR2 FQGNSA. V lost 1 base, J lost 5 bases, and 4 bases lay in between. The CDR3 loop spans 12 amino acids. DNA for the CDR3: TGTGCCAGCAGCTTAGGGTTAGATACGCAGTATTTT. The encoded protein is CASSLGLDTQYF.

The chain is built from TRBV25-1 and TRBJ2-3; TRBD2 agrees at 8 bases. The CDR3 is made up of 17 amino acids. After removal of 2 bases from V and 2 bases from J, the junction contained 9 bases not matched to a gene. CDR1 and CDR2 from the germline V gene are MGHDK and SYGVNS. The CDR3 bases are TGTGCCAGCAGTGAACCGGGACTAGGGACTCACACAGATACGCAGTATTTT. It encodes CASSEPGLGTHTDTQYF.

The gene calls are TRBV27 and TRBJ2-1; D is perhaps TRBD1 or TRBD2 (5 bases each). The CDR3 is 16 residues long. V gave up 3 bases and J gave up 6 bases, with 18 bases separating them. Germline CDR1 reads MNHEY; CDR2 reads SMNVEV (reference sequence). The DNA for the CDR3 is TGTGCCAGCAGTTTTCTGCGTGGGACCCTCCGCAATGAGCAGTTCTTC. Translated: CASSFLRGTLRNEQFF.

V usage is TRBV6-4 and J usage is TRBJ2-1; D is possibly TRBD1 or TRBD2 (5 bases each). The germline V gene encodes CDR1 MRHNA and CDR2 SNTAGT. CDR3 length: 15 amino acids. The ends were cut back, 4 bases at V and 6 bases at J, with 16 bases in the middle. CDR3 nucleotide sequence: TGTGCCAGCAGTGTGGGGCTAGCTGCCGTCAATGAGCAGTTCTTC. Its protein product is CASSVGLAAVNEQFF.

J is TRBJ2-5 and V is TRBV7-2, with D tentatively TRBD1 (6 bases). With the DNA end fitting TRBJ2-7 better, the J assignment may be wrong. The CDR3 runs to 12 residues. Per germline, CDR1 SGHTA and CDR2 FQGNSA. The chain's CDR3 is CASSTTGPEQYF. Here the CDR3 DNA reads TGTGCCAGCAGCACAACAGGGCCCGAGCAGTACTTC.

The chain carries TRBV19 and TRBJ2-5; tentatively, D is TRBD1 (6 bases). V lost 2 bases to trimming and J lost 5 bases, with 18 bases between them. The CDR3 covers 16 residues. Germline V gene data show CDR1 as LNHDA and CDR2 as SQIVND (reference sequence). The CDR3 spells CASSINTATGGETQYF. The CDR3 coding sequence is TGTGCCAGTAGTATAAATACTGCGACAGGTGGGGAGACCCAGTACTTC.

The chain uses TRBV2 and TRBJ1-3, with D maybe TRBD1 (5 bases). CDR3 length: 17 residues. Germline V gene data show CDR1 as SNHLY and CDR2 as FYNNEI. Trimming left V 0 bases short and J 0 bases short, with 12 bases between. This CDR3 is CASSEAPGAYSGNTIYF. CDR3 in DNA: TGTGCCAGCAGTGAAGCGCCTGGGGCCTACTCTGGAAACACCATATATTTT.

CDR3 loop: CASSYPVGGGHNEQFF. CDR3 bases: TGTGCCAGCAGTTACCCGGTAGGGGGGGGACACAATGAGCAGTTCTTC. This sequence joins TRBV6-6 and TRBJ2-1; possibly TRBD2 for D (7 bases). Trimming took off 2 bases at V and 5 bases at J, with 16 bases between the two ends. The germline V gene encodes CDR1 MNHNY and CDR2 SVGAGI (reference sequence). This CDR3 is built from 16 residues.

This clone has just one count. The rearrangement joins TRBV6-1 to TRBJ1-2; D may be TRBD1 (6 bases). There are 14 residues in the CDR3. Between the trimmed V and J ends, which lost 7 bases and 2 bases, there was a span of 14 bases. The V gene's germline CDR1 is MNHNS and CDR2 SASEGT. CDR3 loop: CASIFRQDNYGYTF. CDR3 nucleotide sequence: TGTGCCAGCATTTTCCGACAGGACAACTATGGCTACACCTTC.

The chain joins TRBV10-1 to TRBJ1-1, with D hard to call. Looked up from germline, CDR1 is WNHNN and CDR2 is SYGVQD (reference sequence). The CDR3 extends over 13 amino acids. The germline V and J ends were trimmed by 2 bases and 5 bases, with 9 bases remaining between them. CDR3 nucleotide sequence: TGCGCCAGCAGTGAGCCAGGTAGTACTGAAGCTTTCTTT. Amino acids: CASSEPGSTEAFF.

This clone was observed a few times. The genes are TRBV27 and TRBJ2-1; 9 bases map to TRBD2. Germline V lookup: CDR1 MNHEY, CDR2 SMNVEV (reference sequence). This CDR3 comprises 16 residues. The trim removed 5 bases at V and 9 bases at J, leaving 14 bases unmatched. The CDR3 protein is CASSPLAGERVGEQFF. Written as DNA, the CDR3 is TGTGCCAGCAGTCCGTTAGCGGGAGAAAGAGTCGGTGAGCAGTTCTTC.

The chain has TRBV6-5 and TRBJ2-7; TRBD2 agrees at 8 bases. V dropped 6 bases and J dropped 6; count of bases not matched to a gene: 10. Per the germline V gene, CDR1 is MNHEY and CDR2 is SVGAGI. The CDR3 is 14 residues long. In nucleotides, the CDR3 is TGTGCCAGCAGAGAAACGGGAGGGCTAGGCGAGCAGTACTTC. This gives the protein CASRETGGLGEQYF.

This chain connects TRBV5-4 to TRBJ2-7; weak D call: TRBD2 (6 bases). CDR1 is SGHNT, CDR2 YYREEE, per germline (reference sequence). Trimming removed 3 bases at V and 2 bases at J, with 15 bases between. CDR3 length: 15 residues. The CDR3 sequence: CASSSGGVRAYEQYF. The DNA of the CDR3 is TGTGCCAGCAGCTCCGGCGGGGTCAGAGCCTACGAGCAGTACTTC.

The chain recombines TRBV6-6 with TRBJ2-1; TRBD2 is a possible D gene (6 bases). The germline V gene encodes CDR1 MNHNY and CDR2 SVGAGI (reference sequence). This CDR3 is 12 amino acids long. V lost 6 bases and J 3 bases, leaving 6 bases between the germline ends. This CDR3 reads CASRGGYNEQFF. CDR3 coding DNA: TGTGCCAGCAGGGGAGGCTACAATGAGCAGTTCTTC.